A single sample gave rise to the 22 T cell receptor beta chains below, sequenced in a study of cytomegalovirus exposure and HLA in healthy donors. 60 Vbeta and 13 Jbeta primers were used in PCR. The protocol was immunoSEQ multiplex PCR, while the TCRdb copy is restricted to in-frame clones and leaves out a portion. The table shows about 210,000 clones, with 78% occurring only once. The sample consisted of PBMCs. The receptors here all came from a boy younger than 18 in good health and CMV-seronegative.

This clone turned up a few times. The chain joins TRBV21-1 to TRBJ1-1. TRBV21-1 corresponds to a pseudogene. The CDR3 runs 16 residues. The CDR3 region has the DNA TGTGCCAGCAGGAGGGTGGAGGGCTGTTTAAACACTGAAGCTTTCTTT. Its translation: CASRRVEGCLNTEAFF.

J is TRBJ1-2 and V is TRBV9; D gene uncertain. V was pared by 4 bases and J by 4 bases, with 14 bases between. Germline CDR1 reads SGDLS; CDR2 reads YYNGEE. The CDR3 is 14 amino acids. The CDR3 DNA reads TGTGCCAGCAGCCCAACGATGGCCACCTATGGCTACACCTTC. Encoded protein: CASSPTMATYGYTF.

The sample holds one count of this clone. J is TRBJ2-5 and V is TRBV11-3, with TRBD1 identical over 11 bases. Looked up from germline, CDR1 is SGHNT and CDR2 is YENEEA. The V segment lost 2 bases and the J segment 7 bases; nucleotides outside the gene matches: 15. The length of the CDR3 is 18 residues. The CDR3 spells CASSLSANSGTGGPTQYF. DNA for the CDR3: TGTGCCAGCAGCTTATCGGCTAACTCCGGGACAGGGGGTCCGACCCAGTACTTC.

In DNA, the CDR3 is TGTGCCAGCACCATCATGAACACTGAAGCTTTCTTT. Amino acids: CASTIMNTEAFF. The chain couples TRBV5-5 to TRBJ1-1; D not certain. The CDR3 totals 12 residues. V was shortened by 6 bases and J by 0 bases, with 6 bases between the two germline ends. Germline loops: CDR1 SGHKS, CDR2 YYEKEE (reference sequence).

The V gene is TRBV12-1, the J gene TRBJ1-4. TRBV12-1 is flagged as a pseudogene. This CDR3 has 15 amino acids. The CDR3 region is CASSFRTVSNEKLFF. The CDR3 region has the DNA TGTGCCAGCAGCTTCCGAACGGTCTCTAATGAAAAACTGTTTTTT.

The chain recombines TRBV5-1 with TRBJ1-2, with 11 bases fitting TRBD1. Germline values: CDR1 SGHRS, CDR2 YFSETQ. After removal of 2 bases from V and 4 bases from J, the junction contained 13 bases not matched to a gene. The CDR3 runs 18 residues. The CDR3 sequence is CASSFEYGTGGVGYGYTF. The CDR3 DNA reads TGCGCCAGCAGCTTTGAGTACGGGACAGGGGGAGTGGGCTATGGCTACACCTTC.

The V call is TRBV6-5, the J call TRBJ2-1, with 7 bases lining up with TRBD1. Germline V gene lookup returns CDR1 MNHEY and CDR2 SVGAGI. The V and J ends lost 8 bases and 1 base, in that order; junction bases with no gene match: 5. This CDR3 contains 14 residues. The CDR3 protein is CASSGQPSYNEQFF. CDR3 nucleotides: TGTGCCAGCTCGGGACAGCCTTCCTACAATGAGCAGTTCTTC.

This clone was counted once. The chain carries TRBV11-3 and TRBJ2-7, with TRBD1 matching 7 bases. CDR1 is SGHNT and CDR2 is YENEEA in the germline V gene. This CDR3 is 14 amino acids long. With 5 bases clipped from V and 5 bases from J, the junction kept 9 bases outside the gene matches. CDR3 DNA sequence: TGTGCCAGCAGCGACCACAGGGGAGTGAACGAGCAGTACTTC. As protein: CASSDHRGVNEQYF.

This rearrangement joins TRBV19 to TRBJ2-6; TRBD1 aligns across 9 bases. CDR1 is LNHDA and CDR2 is SQIVND in the germline V gene (reference sequence). J was trimmed by 1 base and V by 10 bases; bases with no gene match: 8. The CDR3 has 16 amino acids. CDR3 bases: TGTGCCACCGGGACAGGGTTTGGGTCTGGGGCCAACGTCCTGACTTTC. It codes for CATGTGFGSGANVLTF.

V usage is TRBV19 and J usage is TRBJ1-1, with D possibly being TRBD1 (5 bases). The V end was cut by 1 base, the J end by 6 bases, with 9 bases between. This CDR3 has 13 amino acids. In germline, CDR1 is LNHDA, CDR2 SQIVND (reference sequence). CDR3 DNA sequence: TGTGCCAGTAGTATAGGGGGGAGGTCTGAAGCTTTCTTT. Protein: CASSIGGRSEAFF.

The V gene is TRBV4-1, the J gene TRBJ1-6, with 7 bases identical to TRBD1. This CDR3 spans 15 amino acids. Germline CDR1 MGHRA, CDR2 YSYEKL. V lost 4 bases, J lost 13 bases, and 13 bases stayed unmatched. The CDR3 nucleotides are TGCGCCAGCAGCCCCCTGTCGGGACAGCTAAGGCCCCTCCACTTT. Translation gives CASSPLSGQLRPLHF.

This rearrangement joins TRBV21-1 to TRBJ2-7; no check of the table's D call, TRBD2, against the DNA was made. TRBV21-1 corresponds to a pseudogene. CDR3 length: 13 amino acids. Here the CDR3 DNA reads TGTGCCAGCCTTGGCGGGGGGAATTACGAGCAGTACTTC. Encoded protein: CASLGGGNYEQYF.

The J gene is TRBJ2-1, the V gene TRBV5-1; TRBD2 matches at 13 bases. Germline V gives CDR1 SGHRS, CDR2 YFSETQ. The ends lost 6 bases at V and 6 bases at J; junction bases unmatched: 9. This CDR3 comprises 16 residues. CDR3: CASTRTSGRLGNEQFF. Written as DNA, the CDR3 is TGCGCCAGCACCAGGACTAGCGGGAGATTAGGCAATGAGCAGTTCTTC.

The chain recombines TRBV25-1 with TRBJ1-6, with 7 bases aligning to TRBD1. The CDR3 runs to 14 residues. V was pared by 1 base and J by 13 bases, with 7 bases of the junction left unmatched. Per germline, CDR1 MGHDK and CDR2 SYGVNS. This CDR3 is CASSESNRGLPLHF. The CDR3 DNA reads TGTGCCAGCAGTGAATCGAACAGGGGATTGCCCCTCCACTTT.

V usage is TRBV15 and J usage is TRBJ2-1; TRBD1 matches at 8 bases. This CDR3 is built from 15 residues. Germline assignment: CDR1 LNHNV and CDR2 YYDKDF (reference sequence). V gave up 2 bases and J gave up 7 bases; unmatched junction bases: 7. CDR3 amino acids: CATSRNDRGLNEQFF. The DNA for the CDR3 is TGTGCCACCAGCAGAAACGACAGGGGATTGAATGAGCAGTTCTTC.

The chain links TRBV5-6 to TRBJ1-2; D may be TRBD1 (6 bases). V lost 0 bases and J 10 bases, leaving 16 bases between the germline ends. This CDR3 is 14 amino acids long. Germline CDR1 and CDR2: SGHDT and YYEEEE. CDR3 sequence (DNA): TGTGCCAGCAGCTTGGGTTATGGGGGACAAGACTACACCTTC. This gives the protein CASSLGYGGQDYTF.

The chain uses TRBV27 and TRBJ2-7; D is perhaps TRBD2 (6 bases). The CDR3 has 14 residues. V was pared by 3 bases and J by 2 bases, with 11 bases between. Germline V gene lookup returns CDR1 MNHEY and CDR2 SMNVEV (reference sequence). The CDR3 loop is CASSLGTGAYEQYF. In DNA, the CDR3 is TGTGCCAGCAGTTTGGGGACGGGAGCCTACGAGCAGTACTTC.

The genes are TRBV18 and TRBJ2-5; D gene uncertain. CDR1 and CDR2 (germline): KGHSH, LQKENI. Trimming cost V 0 bases and J 2 bases, with 10 bases left between them. This CDR3 is 15 amino acids long. This CDR3 reads CASSPPITVQETQYF. CDR3 in DNA: TGTGCCAGCTCACCACCTATAACAGTTCAAGAGACCCAGTACTTC.

The chain is built from TRBV7-6 and TRBJ2-7, with TRBD1 matching over 10 bases. V was pared by 5 bases and J by 6 bases, with 7 bases of the junction left unmatched. This CDR3 is 14 amino acids long. The germline V gene has CDR1 SGHVS and CDR2 FNYEAQ. For the CDR3, the DNA is TGTGCCAGCAGCGACGACAGGGGGCTCGGCGAGCAGTACTTC. The encoded protein is CASSDDRGLGEQYF. The entire variable domain, with the rest obtained from reference TRBV7-6 and TRBJ2-7, is as follows: GAGVSQSPRYKVTKRGQDVALRCDPISGHVSLYWYRQALGQGPEFLTYFNYEAQQDKSGLPNDRFSAERPEGSISTLTIQRTEQRDSAMYRCASSDDRGLGEQYFGPGTRLTVT.

The chain carries TRBV10-3 and TRBJ2-1; TRBD1 matches at 7 bases. CDR1 is ENHRY, CDR2 SYGVKD, per germline. CDR3 length: 13 amino acids. The J segment lost 7 bases and the V segment lost 6 bases, leaving 6 bases of the junction unmatched. The CDR3 bases are TGTGCCATCAGCGAAGACAGGGAGAATGAGCAGTTCTTC. This sequence encodes CAISEDRENEQFF.

The chain carries TRBV18 and TRBJ2-2; a possible D gene is TRBD2 (5 bases). CDR1 is KGHSH, CDR2 LQKENI, per germline. V was cut by 5 bases and J by 4 bases, with 14 bases left in between. The CDR3 spans 15 residues. CDR3 sequence reads: CASSSVLEGTGELFF. The CDR3 nucleotides are TGTGCCAGCTCATCCGTTCTAGAGGGCACCGGGGAGCTGTTTTTT.

V usage is TRBV7-9 and J usage is TRBJ2-3; 13 positions match TRBD2. CDR1 and CDR2 (germline): SEHNR, FQNEAQ (reference sequence). Unmatched junction bases numbered 8, after V lost 5 bases and J lost 6 bases. The length of the CDR3 is 16 residues. The CDR3 is CASSELAGGIQDTQYF. CDR3 DNA: TGTGCCAGCAGCGAACTAGCGGGAGGGATCCAGGATACGCAGTATTTT.